This T cell receptor (beta chain) appears in the sequencing data of a study of T-cell memory formation after mild COVID-19. Study as a whole: Clusters of TCRs were largely donor specific.

Study-wide results and limits: Contracting CD8+ clones were enriched in EMRA, CD4+ mainly in CM and EM. Prior to infection, memory already included some responding clones, suggesting cross-reactive memory joined.

Trimming removed 0 bases at V and 2 bases at J, with 7 bases between. Per germline, CDR1 SGHRS and CDR2 YFSETQ. CDR3 length: 14 amino acids. A note on this clonotype: Its antigen is currently unknown.

TCRdb used MiXCR to reprocess the 5' RACE reads, holding one entry per CDR3 protein. The table includes over 450,000 distinct CDR3 sequences, about a fifth detected once. The chain has TRBV5-1 and TRBJ2-3; no clear D. This TCR was recovered from an adult woman who had mild COVID-19 (a few samples of this study predate the infection). Cell type and time point are not known. What was sequenced was PBMCs or a T cell subset sorted from them (not recorded which). The CDR3: CASSLVGFTDTQYF. CDR3 sequence (DNA): TGCGCCAGCAGCTTGGTGGGCTTCACAGATACGCAGTATTTT.